One and the same sample provided the 21 T cell receptor beta chains below, sequenced in a study of beta chain features in type 1 diabetes. Expressed TCRB transcripts were sequenced after all isolated RNA was converted to cDNA. Clones were sequenced by immunoSEQ multiplex PCR, and TCRdb holds only the in-frame ones, with some missing. This table has about 930,000 clones, 17% appearing once. The sequenced sample was naive CD4+ T cells from blood. The receptors come from a woman between 18 and 29 years old in good health.

The table lists this clone with a few counts. V gene TRBV19 combines with J gene TRBJ2-3; D possibly uses TRBD1 or TRBD2 (6 bases each). V was cut by 6 bases and J by 7 bases, with 20 bases left in between. CDR3 size: 15 residues. Germline assignment: CDR1 LNHDA and CDR2 SQIVND (reference sequence). The CDR3 reads CASRQRGEGLNTQYF. The CDR3 DNA is TGTGCCAGTAGACAGAGGGGGGAAGGGCTAAATACGCAGTATTTT.

Regarding this clone: This CDR3 is also generated by other DNA sequences in the sample. The chain employs TRBV4-2 and TRBJ2-5; D is uncertain. The CDR3 has 13 residues. Germline CDR1 reads LGHNA; CDR2 reads YNFKEQ. The ends were cut back, 0 bases at V and 5 bases at J, with 7 bases in the middle. The CDR3 sequence: CASSQDRRETQYF. The CDR3 DNA follows: TGTGCCAGCAGCCAAGATCGCAGGGAGACCCAGTACTTC.

V usage is TRBV15 and J usage is TRBJ2-7; D is unresolved. Trimming removed 0 bases from V and 2 bases from J, with 14 bases in between. The germline gives CDR1 LNHNV, CDR2 YYDKDF (reference sequence). The CDR3 is made up of 16 amino acids. DNA of the CDR3: TGTGCCACCAGCAGAGATTACGAGGTTCCGACCTACGAGCAGTACTTC. This gives the protein CATSRDYEVPTYEQYF.

This clone was seen a few times. V usage is TRBV5-4 and J usage is TRBJ2-7, with TRBD1 matching over 8 bases. CDR1 and CDR2 from the germline V gene are SGHNT and YYREEE (reference sequence). This CDR3 comprises 15 residues. J lost 6 bases, V lost 5 bases, and 13 bases had no gene match. The CDR3 DNA is TGTGCCAGCAGAACTGGACAGGGAGCCGGCGCCGAGCAGTACTTC. This translates into CASRTGQGAGAEQYF.

This clone showed up just a few times. This chain joins TRBV13 and TRBJ2-3, with TRBD1 as a possible D gene (6 bases). The CDR3 has 13 amino acids. V shed 1 base and J shed 6 bases, with 8 bases lying between them. Germline CDR1 is PRHDT and CDR2 is FYEKMQ (reference sequence). The chain's CDR3 is CASSLDRADTQYF. The DNA of the CDR3 is TGTGCCAGCAGCTTAGACAGGGCGGATACGCAGTATTTT.

The sample holds a few counts of this clone. The chain carries TRBV7-8 and TRBJ2-1; TRBD2 matches 8 bases. The CDR3 is made up of 16 amino acids. The ends lost 1 base at V and 9 bases at J; junction bases unmatched: 11. Per the germline V gene, CDR1 is SGHVS and CDR2 is FQNEAQ. The CDR3 DNA reads as TGTGCCAGCAGCTTAGGAGCGAGCGGGAGCAGAAGTGAGCAGTTCTTC. Encoded protein: CASSLGASGSRSEQFF.

This sequence joins TRBV7-2 and TRBJ2-2; 10 bases are a match to TRBD1. This CDR3 has 15 residues. The germline gives CDR1 SGHTA, CDR2 FQGNSA. J lost 7 bases, V lost 3 bases, and 5 bases had no gene match. The CDR3 loop is CASSLGTGVLGELFF. The CDR3 DNA follows: TGTGCCAGCAGCTTGGGGACAGGGGTGCTCGGGGAGCTGTTTTTT.

This clone showed up just a few times. The CDR3 reads CAISEFDGGPSYEQYF. The CDR3 coding sequence is TGTGCCATCAGTGAGTTTGACGGGGGTCCGAGTTACGAGCAGTACTTC. V is TRBV10-3 and J is TRBJ2-7, with D perhaps TRBD2 (6 bases). CDR1 is ENHRY and CDR2 is SYGVKD in the germline V gene. V lost 1 base and J 4 bases, leaving 17 bases between the germline ends. The CDR3 runs 16 residues.

Only a few counts were recorded for this clone. The chain combines TRBV5-4 with TRBJ2-7; D is tentatively TRBD1 or TRBD2 (5 bases each). Between the trimmed V and J ends, which lost 4 bases and 7 bases, there was a span of 15 bases. Germline V gene data show CDR1 as SGHNT and CDR2 as YYREEE (reference sequence). The CDR3 runs 13 residues. CDR3 protein: CASSPGTSEEQYF. The CDR3 nucleotides read TGTGCCAGCAGCCCCGGGACGTCTGAAGAGCAGTACTTC.

J is TRBJ2-7 and V is TRBV5-1; 14 bases fit TRBD2. With 4 bases clipped from V and 10 bases from J, the junction kept 7 bases outside the gene matches. This CDR3 has 14 residues. CDR1 and CDR2 from the germline V gene are SGHRS and YFSETQ. CDR3 nucleotide sequence: TGCGCCAGCAGCCCTGGGACTAGCGGGAGCCTCCAGTACTTC. This codes for CASSPGTSGSLQYF.

The V gene is TRBV6-6, the J gene TRBJ1-1; no clear D. The CDR3 contains 14 residues. V was trimmed by 3 bases and J by 1 base, leaving 9 bases between them. The germline V gene encodes CDR1 MNHNY and CDR2 SVGAGI (reference sequence). This CDR3 reads CASSYHGQNTEAFF. In DNA, the CDR3 is TGTGCCAGCAGTTATCATGGCCAGAACACTGAAGCTTTCTTT.

The genes are TRBV4-2 and TRBJ1-2; D is uncertain. The germline gives CDR1 LGHNA, CDR2 YNFKEQ. Trimming cost V 5 bases and J 4 bases, with 8 bases left between them. This CDR3 spans 12 amino acids. CDR3 sequence: CASSGSGYGYTF. As DNA, the CDR3 is TGTGCCAGCAGCGGATCTGGCTATGGCTACACCTTC.

The rearrangement joins TRBV7-9 to TRBJ1-5; TRBD1 matches at 9 bases. V was clipped by 5 bases and J by 6 bases; unmatched bases: 5. The V gene's germline CDR1 is SEHNR and CDR2 FQNEAQ (reference sequence). This CDR3 has 14 amino acids. The CDR3 DNA follows: TGTGCCAGCAGCCCGGACAGGGGAAGTCAGCCCCAGCATTTT. Protein: CASSPDRGSQPQHF.

The V and J genes are TRBV4-3 and TRBJ2-6; possible D gene TRBD1, 5 bases. The V gene lost 1 base and the J gene lost 2 bases, with 9 bases spanning the gap. This CDR3 contains 16 residues. Germline CDR1 and CDR2: LGHNA and YSLEER. The CDR3 nucleotides read TGCGCCAGCAGCCAAGCAGGGCTGACTGGGGCCAACGTCCTGACTTTC. It encodes CASSQAGLTGANVLTF.

V usage is TRBV11-2 and J usage is TRBJ2-2; unclear D gene. CDR1 and CDR2 (germline): SGHAT, FQNNGV. CDR3 length equals 12 residues. The V and J ends lost 9 bases and 7 bases respectively, with 12 bases between them. CDR3 DNA: TGTGCCAGGGTACGGGCGATCGGGGAGCTGTTTTTT. Protein: CARVRAIGELFF.

The chain is built from TRBV5-1 and TRBJ2-1, with 13 bases fitting TRBD2. This CDR3 contains 19 residues. Germline CDR1 and CDR2: SGHRS and YFSETQ. J was trimmed by 0 bases and V by 0 bases; bases with no gene match: 6. The CDR3 sequence is CASSLVGTSGTSSYNEQFF. The CDR3 DNA reads TGCGCCAGCAGCTTGGTTGGGACTAGCGGGACTAGCTCCTACAATGAGCAGTTCTTC.

V gene TRBV2 combines with J gene TRBJ1-5; TRBD1 matches at 8 bases. The germline CDR1 and CDR2 sequences are SNHLY and FYNNEI. The ends lost 6 bases at V and 9 bases at J; junction bases unmatched: 13. The CDR3 runs to 15 residues. The CDR3 coding sequence is TGTGCCAGCAGCCCGGGGGGACAGGCCCTAGGGCCCCAGCATTTT. Its protein is CASSPGGQALGPQHF. Using reference TRBV2 and TRBJ1-5 for the parts outside the CDR3, the full variable domain is EPEVTQTPSHQVTQMGQEVILRCVPISNHLYFYWYRQILGQKVEFLVSFYNNEISEKSEIFDDQFSVERPDGSNFTLKIRSTKLEDSAMYFCASSPGGQALGPQHFGDGTRLSIL.

The chain has TRBV5-6 and TRBJ2-1; the D is unclear. CDR1 is SGHDT and CDR2 is YYEEEE in the germline V gene. Deletions cut 4 bases from V and 0 bases from J, with 11 bases between. The CDR3 sequence is 15 residues long. The CDR3 coding sequence is TGTGCCAGCAGCCCCGGTCCCGGCTCCTACAATGAGCAGTTCTTC. Residues: CASSPGPGSYNEQFF.

This clone was detected a few times. The chain has TRBV28 and TRBJ2-1, with 7 nucleotides matching TRBD2. Per the germline V gene, CDR1 is MDHEN and CDR2 is SYDVKM. V trimming: 1 base; J trimming: 7 bases; junction bases outside the gene matches: 16. The CDR3 loop spans 18 amino acids. The CDR3 loop reads CASSLSTWGGGSWNEQFF. CDR3 sequence (DNA): TGTGCCAGCAGTTTATCGACATGGGGTGGCGGGAGTTGGAATGAGCAGTTCTTC.

The chain is built from TRBV5-5 and TRBJ1-2; D call uncertain. This CDR3 has 12 amino acids. CDR1 is SGHKS, CDR2 YYEKEE, per germline (reference sequence). Between the trimmed V and J ends, which lost 4 bases and 6 bases, there was a span of 10 bases. CDR3: CASSPNGNGYTF. In DNA form, the CDR3 reads TGTGCCAGCAGCCCGAACGGAAATGGCTACACCTTC.

The genes are TRBV7-2 and TRBJ2-2; the D gene is possibly TRBD2 (6 bases). Germline CDR1 reads SGHTA; CDR2 reads FQGNSA. The CDR3 has 18 amino acids. V was clipped by 5 bases and J by 4 bases, with 23 bases between them. The chain's CDR3 is CASSLRAGRPRGTGELFF. CDR3 bases: TGTGCCAGCAGCCTCAGGGCGGGGAGGCCGCGAGGCACCGGGGAGCTGTTTTTT.